This T cell receptor beta chain was identified in a study of blood T cell repertoires in COVID-19. Across the study: Samples came from the United States, Italy and Spain, spanning acute and convalescent COVID-19. The analysed material was cDNA or gDNA that came from T cells, B-cell-depleted T cells, or PBMCs.

Germline V gives CDR1 SGHNT, CDR2 YENEEA. This CDR3 is built from 17 residues. Trimming removed 2 bases from V and 0 bases from J; junction bases left unmatched: 9. Per the study methods: Scientists estimated how many nucleated cells there were by amplifying reference gene primers. TCRdb keeps only in-frame clones here, not all; method: immunoSEQ multiplex PCR. Clonal size and the V and J genes are those of that table, whereas D and trimming came from the DNA. The repertoire has over 15,000 clones, 91% of them found once; the top ten carry 7.2%. The rearrangement joins TRBV11-3 to TRBJ2-7; TRBD1 matches at 8 bases. The sequence came from a human donor in a cohort sampled during active COVID-19. Sequencing was done on a sample of peripheral blood. As DNA, the CDR3 is TGTGCCAGCAGCTTAAACGGAAGGACAGGGAGCTCCTACGAGCAGTACTTC. It codes for CASSLNGRTGSSYEQYF.